This T cell receptor beta chain is from a study of cytomegalovirus exposure and HLA in healthy donors. Regarding the study as a whole: In vitro data verified a few CMV-associated chains as specific for CMV antigens.

Notes on this clone: Its antigen is not known.

Healthy bone marrow donors supplied every sample. 60 Vbeta and 13 Jbeta primers were used in PCR. TCRdb keeps only in-frame clones here, not all; method: immunoSEQ multiplex PCR. The sample lists approximately 54,000 clones; approximately 77% were seen once. The receptor was isolated from a woman aged 18-29 years in good health and CMV-seronegative. The source material was PBMCs.

The CDR3 spells CASSRMTSGTQETQYF. The CDR3 DNA sequence: TGTGCCAGCAGCCGAATGACTAGCGGGACCCAAGAGACCCAGTACTTC. The rearrangement links TRBV2 to TRBJ2-5, with 11 positions matching TRBD2. Germline-derived CDR1 and CDR2 are SNHLY and FYNNEI. The CDR3 is made up of 16 amino acids. The trim removed 6 bases at V and 1 base at J, leaving 7 bases unmatched.